The 21 T cell receptor beta chains presented below share a single source sample, sequenced in a study of T cells in Graves' hyperthyroidism and ophthalmopathy. Using RNA transcripts as the source, TCR beta CDR3 regions were amplified. HTBI primers were the set used in a first-round RT-PCR of the TCR CDR3. Via MiXCR, TCRdb re-called the multiplex PCR reads, giving one row per CDR3 protein. The sample contains hundreds of thousands of distinct CDR3 sequences, about 45% of which appear only once. Sequencing was performed on peripheral blood or thyroid tissue (not recorded which). The receptor set was obtained from an adult man with Graves' disease, either hyperthyroidism or ophthalmopathy (not recorded which).

The chain has TRBV15 and TRBJ1-2; TRBD1 might be the D (5 bases). Germline CDR1 and CDR2: LNHNV and YYDKDF (reference sequence). Trimming shortened V by 5 bases and J by 3 bases, and 16 bases separated the two germline ends. The CDR3 covers 15 residues. The DNA for the CDR3 is TGTGCCACCAGCCTGAGGCGGGGGATGGACTATGGCTACACCTTC. Amino acids: CATSLRRGMDYGYTF.

The rearrangement uses TRBV2 and TRBJ1-6, with TRBD1 as a possible D gene (5 bases). Trimming took off 6 bases at V and 5 bases at J, with 11 bases between the two ends. Germline CDR1 is SNHLY and CDR2 is FYNNEI. There are 14 residues in the CDR3. CDR3 amino acids: CASSMGGDNSPLHF. DNA for the CDR3: TGTGCCAGCAGCATGGGGGGGGATAATTCACCCCTCCACTTT.

This clonotype was seen many times. CDR3 in amino acids: CASSIGGASSPLHF. CDR3 coding DNA: TGTGCCAGTAGTATAGGGGGGGCAAGTTCACCCCTCCACTTT. The chain employs TRBV19 and TRBJ1-6, with D perhaps TRBD1 (6 bases). The CDR3 length is 14 residues. Germline CDR1 is LNHDA and CDR2 is SQIVND (reference sequence). V dropped 1 base and J dropped 9 bases, with 10 bases sitting between them.

In this sample, this clonotype turned up many times. The chain is built from TRBV24-1 and TRBJ1-5, with 9 positions matching TRBD1. Germline V gives CDR1 KGHDR, CDR2 SFDVKD. The CDR3 consists of 16 residues. Germline trimming cut 2 bases from V and 3 bases from J; bases unmatched to any gene: 4. The chain's CDR3 is CATSDSGQGPNQPQHF. CDR3 in DNA: TGTGCCACCAGTGATTCGGGACAGGGTCCCAATCAGCCCCAGCATTTT.

This clonotype was detected many times. This chain joins TRBV7-2 and TRBJ2-5, with D hard to call. CDR1 SGHTA and CDR2 FQGNSA come from the germline V gene. This CDR3 is 15 amino acids long. V was shortened by 7 bases and J by 4 bases, with 19 bases between the two germline ends. DNA of the CDR3: TGTGCCAGCACGTACACAAGAGGCCTAGGAGAGACCCAGTACTTC. Protein product: CASTYTRGLGETQYF.

This clonotype came up once. The chain uses TRBV15 and TRBJ2-5, with 7 nucleotides matching TRBD2. J lost 5 bases, V lost 3 bases, and 6 bases had no gene match. The CDR3 loop spans 14 amino acids. Germline values: CDR1 LNHNV, CDR2 YYDKDF (reference sequence). CDR3 nucleotide sequence: TGTGCCACCAGCAGGACTAGCAGTGGTGAGACCCAGTACTTC. Translating it yields CATSRTSSGETQYF.

This chain's CDR3 is CAWSTRGGRLHEQYF. In DNA, the CDR3 is TGTGCCTGGAGTACCAGAGGTGGGAGATTGCACGAGCAGTACTTC. The chain has TRBV7-9 and TRBJ2-7; tentative D call: TRBD2 (5 bases). The CDR3 spans 15 residues. CDR1 is SEHNR, CDR2 FQNEAQ, per germline (reference sequence). V shed 11 bases and J shed 5 bases, with 25 bases lying between them. The whole variable domain, filled in from reference TRBV7-9 and TRBJ2-7, reads DTGVSQNPRHKITKRGQNVTFRCDPISEHNRLYWYRQTLGQGPEFLTYFQNEAQLEKSRLLSDRFSAERPKGSFSTLEIQRTEQGDSAMYLCAWSTRGGRLHEQYFGPGTRLTVT.

The table lists this clonotype with a few counts. The J gene is TRBJ2-7, the V gene TRBV19; TRBD1 aligns across 12 bases. Germline CDR1 is LNHDA and CDR2 is SQIVND (reference sequence). This CDR3 has 18 amino acids. Losses at the gene ends were 1 base for V and 1 base for J; bases not matched to a gene: 8. The CDR3 loop reads CASSIASGQGAGSYEQYF. In nucleotides, the CDR3 is TGTGCCAGTAGTATAGCTTCGGGACAGGGGGCAGGGTCCTACGAGCAGTACTTC.

The J gene is TRBJ1-2, the V gene TRBV25-1; D may be TRBD1 (5 bases). The length of the CDR3 is 15 residues. Trimming shortened V by 4 bases and J by 7 bases, and 19 bases separated the two germline ends. Germline values: CDR1 MGHDK, CDR2 SYGVNS. CDR3 sequence reads: CASSAQPPGSGGYTF. Written as DNA, the CDR3 is TGTGCCAGCAGTGCTCAACCGCCAGGGAGCGGTGGCTACACCTTC.

This clonotype was detected many times. V gene TRBV7-6 combines with J gene TRBJ2-7, with 9 nucleotides matching TRBD2. Trimming took 4 bases from V and 9 from J; bases not matched to a gene: 7. The CDR3 length is 13 residues. From germline, CDR1 is SGHVS and CDR2 FNYEAQ. The CDR3 DNA follows: TGTGCCAGCAGCTCTTGGACTAGCGAAGGGCAGTACTTC. Its translation: CASSSWTSEGQYF.

This chain links TRBV7-8 with TRBJ1-2; 8 bases match TRBD1. CDR3 size: 13 residues. Germline trimming cut 4 bases from V and 6 bases from J; bases unmatched to any gene: 4. Germline V gene lookup returns CDR1 SGHVS and CDR2 FQNEAQ. The CDR3 DNA reads TGTGCCAGCAGCTCGGACAGGGTTAATGGCTACACCTTC. Encoded protein: CASSSDRVNGYTF.

This clonotype was found a few times. The chain is built from TRBV9 and TRBJ2-2, with D possibly TRBD2 on 6 matching bases. CDR3 length equals 14 residues. The germline V gene encodes CDR1 SGDLS and CDR2 YYNGEE. Trimming stripped 2 bases from V and 5 bases from J, with 10 bases between. In DNA, the CDR3 is TGTGCCAGCAGCGTGCGGGCGGGGACCGGGGAGCTGTTTTTT. This encodes CASSVRAGTGELFF.

In this sample, this clonotype turned up many times. V gene TRBV5-1 combines with J gene TRBJ1-6; 7 nucleotides line up with TRBD1. V dropped 4 bases and J dropped 7; count of bases not matched to a gene: 8. CDR3 size: 15 residues. Germline V CDR1 and CDR2: SGHRS, YFSETQ. The CDR3 coding sequence is TGCGCCAGCAGCCTGTCGGGACAGACAAATTCACCCCTCCACTTT. This sequence encodes CASSLSGQTNSPLHF.

With regard to this clonotype: Because it lacks the conserved phenylalanine or tryptophan at the end, this CDR3 is likely a read error. The rearrangement joins TRBV7-8 to TRBJ1-1; a possible D gene is TRBD1 (6 bases). V dropped 5 bases and J dropped 8 bases, with 18 bases sitting between them. The germline gives CDR1 SGHVS, CDR2 FQNEAQ. This CDR3 has 14 residues. This CDR3 reads CASSPTGTMFEAFS. The CDR3 DNA reads TGTGCCAGCAGCCCAACCGGGACAATGTTCGAAGCTTTCTCT.

CDR3 loop: CASSLYLGGRIYGYTF. In DNA form, the CDR3 reads TGTGCCAGCAGCTTGTACCTCGGCGGCAGAATCTATGGCTACACCTTC. The chain links TRBV5-6 to TRBJ1-2, with unresolved D. The germline V and J ends were trimmed by 1 base and 4 bases, with 17 bases remaining between them. The germline V gene encodes CDR1 SGHDT and CDR2 YYEEEE. The CDR3 covers 16 residues.

In this sample, this clonotype turned up many times. This rearrangement joins TRBV20-1 to TRBJ1-1; D may be TRBD1 (6 bases). V lost 4 bases to trimming and J lost 5 bases, with 8 bases between them. Looked up from germline, CDR1 is DFQATT and CDR2 is SNEGSKA (reference sequence). The CDR3 is 11 residues long. The DNA for the CDR3 is TGCAGTGCTAACAGGGCGACTGAAGCTTTCTTT. This codes for CSANRATEAFF.

This clonotype was detected ten times or more. The chain joins TRBV20-1 to TRBJ2-5; D is perhaps TRBD1 (6 bases). The length of the CDR3 is 15 residues. V gave up 4 bases and J gave up 1 base, with 16 bases separating them. The germline gives CDR1 DFQATT, CDR2 SNEGSKA (reference sequence). CDR3 amino acids: CSATPPGTRQETQYF. CDR3 DNA sequence: TGCAGTGCTACCCCCCCCGGGACACGCCAAGAGACCCAGTACTTC.

The chain employs TRBV15 and TRBJ2-5, with D perhaps TRBD1 (6 bases). The CDR3 is made up of 18 amino acids. The germline V gene has CDR1 LNHNV and CDR2 YYDKDF (reference sequence). V shed 8 bases and J shed 2 bases, with 27 bases lying between them. The CDR3: CATGRRFGAGQTQETQYF. The DNA for the CDR3 is TGTGCCACCGGTCGCAGATTTGGGGCCGGACAGACACAAGAGACCCAGTACTTC.

About this clonotype itself: Being one base from a much bigger clone, this may be a read error. The J gene is TRBJ1-1, the V gene TRBV7-8, with a tentative D call TRBD1 (5 bases). This CDR3 comprises 14 residues. From germline, CDR1 is SGHVS and CDR2 FQNEAQ. The DNA for the CDR3 is TGTGCCAGCAGCTTAAAGTCAGGGAAAACTGAAGCTCTCTTT. Protein sequence: CASSLKSGKTEALF.

This clonotype was counted many times. Written as DNA, the CDR3 is TGTGCCAGCAGTGAACTGGCTAGCGGGGGCTACGAGCAGTACTTC. This gives the protein CASSELASGGYEQYF. The chain carries TRBV2 and TRBJ2-7; 10 bases agree with TRBD2. Germline loops: CDR1 SNHLY, CDR2 FYNNEI. CDR3 length: 15 residues. V dropped 2 bases and J dropped 3; count of bases not matched to a gene: 4.

The V gene is TRBV10-3, the J gene TRBJ1-3, with D unclear. V dropped 4 bases and J dropped 12 bases, with 10 bases sitting between them. Germline-derived CDR1 and CDR2 are ENHRY and SYGVKD. The CDR3 sequence is 11 residues long. CDR3 sequence: CAISAGIIIYF. In DNA, the CDR3 is TGTGCCATCAGTGCTGGGATCATCATATATTTT.